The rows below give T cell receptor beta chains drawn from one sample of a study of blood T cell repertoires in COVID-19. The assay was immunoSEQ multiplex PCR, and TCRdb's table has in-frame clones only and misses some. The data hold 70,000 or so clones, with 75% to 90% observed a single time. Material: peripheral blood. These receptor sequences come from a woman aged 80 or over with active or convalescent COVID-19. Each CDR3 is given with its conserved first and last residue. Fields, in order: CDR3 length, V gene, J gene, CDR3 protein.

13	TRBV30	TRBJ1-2	CAWSVQGQGLHPF
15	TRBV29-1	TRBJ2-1	CSVRLAGGVNNEQFF
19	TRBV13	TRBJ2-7	CASSLYNRGGPDYSYEQYF
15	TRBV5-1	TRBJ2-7	CASSLGRDRGHEQYF
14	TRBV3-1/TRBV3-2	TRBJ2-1	CASSQLNSGGHLFF
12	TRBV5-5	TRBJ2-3	CASSLTTGTGHF
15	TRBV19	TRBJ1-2	CASSMGQGWGYGYTF
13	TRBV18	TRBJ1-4	CASSPDRDEKLFF
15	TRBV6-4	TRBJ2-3	CASSDGLAGLDTQYF
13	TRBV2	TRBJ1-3	CASPTGPGNTIYF
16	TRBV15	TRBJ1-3	CATSRDRGSSGNTIYF
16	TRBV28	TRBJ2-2	CASTPAGETNTGELFF
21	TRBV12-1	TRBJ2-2	CASTDFTRTGGLRSNTGELFF
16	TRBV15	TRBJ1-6	CATSRDIGVVGSPLHF
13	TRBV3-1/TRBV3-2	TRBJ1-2	CASSLRTGPGYTF
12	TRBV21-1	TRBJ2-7	CASSISGYEQYF
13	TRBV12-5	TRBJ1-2	CASTGDRGLGYTF
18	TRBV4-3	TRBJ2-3	CASSQDLDRGYSTDTQYF
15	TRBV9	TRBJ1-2	CASTRDRGSNYGYTF
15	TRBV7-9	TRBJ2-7	CASSPPGGGYYEQYF
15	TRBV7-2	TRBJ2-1	CASSLTLTGGLGQFF
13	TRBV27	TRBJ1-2	CASRIDRVGGYTF
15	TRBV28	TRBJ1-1	CASTFYRGAGSEAFF
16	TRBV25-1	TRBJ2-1	CASSESLWDNYNEQFF
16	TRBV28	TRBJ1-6	CASSHPTGQGNSPLHF
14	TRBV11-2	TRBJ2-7	CASSLGSGLGGQYF
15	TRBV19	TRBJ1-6	CASSTTGTANTPLHF
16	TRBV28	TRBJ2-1	CASSTTKRGTYNEQFF
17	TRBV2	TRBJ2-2	CASSVPSGGASTGELFF
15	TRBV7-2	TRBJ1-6	CASSNRRDRASPLHF
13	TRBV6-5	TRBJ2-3	CASSSMGEGTQYF
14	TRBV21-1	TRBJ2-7	CASNGQAAFYEQYF
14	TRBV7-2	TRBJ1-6	CASSPLPGNSPLHF
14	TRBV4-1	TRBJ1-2	CASSQGYRDYGYTF
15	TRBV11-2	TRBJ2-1	CASSFSGRTYNEQFF
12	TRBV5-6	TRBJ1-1	CASTPGFAEAFF
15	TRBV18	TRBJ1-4	CASSPEQGAQEQLFF
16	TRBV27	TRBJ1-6	CASSRGQGVYNSPLHF
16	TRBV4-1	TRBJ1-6	CASSPRTGQNNSPLHF
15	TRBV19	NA	CASSIGGTGYGTQYF
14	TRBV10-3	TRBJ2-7	CAISGLSQDYEQYF
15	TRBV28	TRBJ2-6	CASSSGVSGANVLTF
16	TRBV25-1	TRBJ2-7	CASSPTLDRQGYEQYF
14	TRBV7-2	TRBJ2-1	CASSLGLGYNEQFF
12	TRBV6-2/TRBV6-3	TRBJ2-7	CASSWTVYEQYF
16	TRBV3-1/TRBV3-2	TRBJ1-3	CASSQDLDRRRNTIYF